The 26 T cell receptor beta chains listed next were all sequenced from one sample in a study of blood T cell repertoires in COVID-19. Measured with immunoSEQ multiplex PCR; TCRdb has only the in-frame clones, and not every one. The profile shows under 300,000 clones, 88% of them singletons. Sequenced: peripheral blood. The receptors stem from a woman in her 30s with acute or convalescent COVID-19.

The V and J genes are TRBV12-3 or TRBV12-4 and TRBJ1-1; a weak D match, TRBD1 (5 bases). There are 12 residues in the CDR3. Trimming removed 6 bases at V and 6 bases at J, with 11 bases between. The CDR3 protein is CASRLQGPEAFF. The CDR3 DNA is TGTGCCAGCAGGCTGCAGGGCCCTGAAGCTTTCTTT.

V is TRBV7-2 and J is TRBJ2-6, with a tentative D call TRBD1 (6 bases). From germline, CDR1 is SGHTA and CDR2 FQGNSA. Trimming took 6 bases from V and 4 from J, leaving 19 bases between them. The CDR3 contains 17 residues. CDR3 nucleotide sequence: TGTGCCAGCAGTCCTACGGTTCAGGGGCTGGGGGCCAACGTCCTGACTTTC. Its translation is CASSPTVQGLGANVLTF.

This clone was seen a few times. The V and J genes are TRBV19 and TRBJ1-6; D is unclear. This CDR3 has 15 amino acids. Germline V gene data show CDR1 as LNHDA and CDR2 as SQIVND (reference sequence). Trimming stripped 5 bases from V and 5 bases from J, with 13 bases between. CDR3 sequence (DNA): TGTGCCAGTAGTTTTCGAGACACGGATAATTCACCCCTCCACTTT. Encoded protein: CASSFRDTDNSPLHF.

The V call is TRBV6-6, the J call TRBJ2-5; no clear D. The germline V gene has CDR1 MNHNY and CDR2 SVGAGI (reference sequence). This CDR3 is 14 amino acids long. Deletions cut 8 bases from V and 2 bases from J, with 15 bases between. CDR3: CASGGLRSQETQYF. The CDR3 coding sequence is TGTGCCAGCGGCGGCCTGAGGAGTCAAGAGACCCAGTACTTC.

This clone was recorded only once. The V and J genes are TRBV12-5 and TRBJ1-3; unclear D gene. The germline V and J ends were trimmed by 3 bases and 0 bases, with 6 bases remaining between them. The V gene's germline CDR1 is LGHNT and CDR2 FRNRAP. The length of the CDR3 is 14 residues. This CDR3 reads CASGFWSSGNTIYF. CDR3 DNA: TGTGCTAGTGGTTTTTGGAGCTCTGGAAACACCATATATTTT.

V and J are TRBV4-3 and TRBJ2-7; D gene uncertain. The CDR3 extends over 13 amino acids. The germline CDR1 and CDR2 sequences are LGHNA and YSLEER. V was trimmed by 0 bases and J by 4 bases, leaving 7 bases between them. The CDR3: CASSQDPRYEQYF. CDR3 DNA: TGCGCCAGCAGCCAAGATCCCCGTTACGAGCAGTACTTC.

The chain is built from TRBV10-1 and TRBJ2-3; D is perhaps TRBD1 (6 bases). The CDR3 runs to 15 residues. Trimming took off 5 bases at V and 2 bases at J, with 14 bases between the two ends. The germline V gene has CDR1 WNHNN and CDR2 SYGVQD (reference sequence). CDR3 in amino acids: CASSMGAGITDTQYF. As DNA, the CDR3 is TGCGCCAGCAGTATGGGGGCAGGGATCACAGATACGCAGTATTTT.

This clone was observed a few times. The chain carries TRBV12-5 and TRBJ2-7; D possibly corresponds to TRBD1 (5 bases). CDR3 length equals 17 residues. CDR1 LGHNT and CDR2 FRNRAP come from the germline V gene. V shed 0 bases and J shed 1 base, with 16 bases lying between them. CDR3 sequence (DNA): TGTGCTAGTGGTTTGGTGACCGTAGGGGCGACATCCTACGAGCAGTACTTC. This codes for CASGLVTVGATSYEQYF.

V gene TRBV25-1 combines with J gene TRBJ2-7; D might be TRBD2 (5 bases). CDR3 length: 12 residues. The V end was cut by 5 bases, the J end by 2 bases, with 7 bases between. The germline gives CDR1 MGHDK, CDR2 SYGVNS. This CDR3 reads CASSRGTYEQYF. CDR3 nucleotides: TGTGCCAGCAGTCGGGGTACCTACGAGCAGTACTTC.

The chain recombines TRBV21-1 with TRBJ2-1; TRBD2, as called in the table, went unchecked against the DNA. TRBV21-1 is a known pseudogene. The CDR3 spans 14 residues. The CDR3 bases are TGTGCCAGCATCTCAGCGGGAGGGTACAATGAGCAGTTCTTC. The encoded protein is CASISAGGYNEQFF.

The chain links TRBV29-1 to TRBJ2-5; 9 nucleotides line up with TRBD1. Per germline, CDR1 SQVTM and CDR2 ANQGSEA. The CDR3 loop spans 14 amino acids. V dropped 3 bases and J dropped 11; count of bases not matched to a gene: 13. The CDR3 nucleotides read TGCAGCGTTGACCTGGGACAGGGAGTTCGAGGTCAGTACTTC. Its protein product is CSVDLGQGVRGQYF.

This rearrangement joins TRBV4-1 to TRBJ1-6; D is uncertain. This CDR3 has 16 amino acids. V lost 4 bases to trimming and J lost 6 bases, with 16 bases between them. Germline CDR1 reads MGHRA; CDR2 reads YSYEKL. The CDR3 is CASSRNNAGLNSPLHF. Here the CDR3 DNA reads TGCGCCAGCAGCCGAAATAATGCGGGCCTTAATTCACCCCTCCACTTT.

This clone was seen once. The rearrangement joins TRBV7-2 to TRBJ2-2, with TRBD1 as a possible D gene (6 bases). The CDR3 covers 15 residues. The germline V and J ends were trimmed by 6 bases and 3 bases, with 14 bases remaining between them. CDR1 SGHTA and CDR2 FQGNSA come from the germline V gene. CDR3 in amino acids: CASSYTGHYTGELFF. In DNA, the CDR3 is TGTGCCAGCAGTTACACAGGGCACTACACCGGGGAGCTGTTTTTT.

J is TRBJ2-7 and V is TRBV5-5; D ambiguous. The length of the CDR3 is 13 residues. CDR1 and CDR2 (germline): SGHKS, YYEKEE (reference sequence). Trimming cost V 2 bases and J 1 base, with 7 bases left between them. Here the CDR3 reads CASSFPPSYEQYF. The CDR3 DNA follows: TGTGCCAGCAGCTTCCCCCCTTCCTACGAGCAGTACTTC.

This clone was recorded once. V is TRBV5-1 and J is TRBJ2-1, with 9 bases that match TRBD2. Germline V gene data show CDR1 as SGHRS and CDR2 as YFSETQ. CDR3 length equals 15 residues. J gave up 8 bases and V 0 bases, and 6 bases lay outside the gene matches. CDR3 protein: CASSLEGLALDEQFF. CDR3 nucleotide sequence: TGCGCCAGCAGCTTGGAGGGACTAGCATTGGATGAGCAGTTCTTC. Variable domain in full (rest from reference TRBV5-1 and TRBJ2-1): KAGVTQTPRYLIKTRGQQVTLSCSPISGHRSVSWYQQTPGQGLQFLFEYFSETQRNKGNFPGRFSGRQFSNSRSEMNVSTLELGDSALYLCASSLEGLALDEQFFGPGTRLTVL.

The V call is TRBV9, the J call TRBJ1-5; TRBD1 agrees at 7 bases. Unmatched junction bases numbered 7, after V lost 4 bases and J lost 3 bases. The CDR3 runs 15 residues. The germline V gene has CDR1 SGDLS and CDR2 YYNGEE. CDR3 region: CASSFTGAPNQPQHF. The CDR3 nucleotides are TGTGCCAGCAGCTTCACAGGGGCCCCCAATCAGCCCCAGCATTTT.

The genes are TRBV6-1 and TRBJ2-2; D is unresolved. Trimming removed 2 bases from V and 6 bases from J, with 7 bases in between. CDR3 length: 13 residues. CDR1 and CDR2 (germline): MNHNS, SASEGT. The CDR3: CASSERLAGELFF. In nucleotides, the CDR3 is TGTGCCAGCAGTGAACGCCTAGCCGGGGAGCTGTTTTTT.

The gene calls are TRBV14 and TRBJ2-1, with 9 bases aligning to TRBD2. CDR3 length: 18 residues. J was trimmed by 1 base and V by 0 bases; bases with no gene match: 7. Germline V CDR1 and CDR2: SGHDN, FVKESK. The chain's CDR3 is CASSQDGLAGVSYNEQFF. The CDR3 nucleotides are TGTGCCAGCAGCCAAGATGGGTTAGCGGGAGTGTCCTACAATGAGCAGTTCTTC.

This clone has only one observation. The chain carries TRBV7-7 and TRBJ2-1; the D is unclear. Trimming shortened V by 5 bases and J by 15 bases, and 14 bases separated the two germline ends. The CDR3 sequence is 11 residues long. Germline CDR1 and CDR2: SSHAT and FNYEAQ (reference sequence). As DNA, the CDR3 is TGTGCCAGCAGCCCGACACCACCCCCGTTCTTC. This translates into CASSPTPPPFF.

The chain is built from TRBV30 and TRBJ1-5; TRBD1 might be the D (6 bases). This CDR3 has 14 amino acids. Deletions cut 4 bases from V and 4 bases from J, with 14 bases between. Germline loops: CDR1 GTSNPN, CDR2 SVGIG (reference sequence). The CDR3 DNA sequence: TGTGCCTGGAATCAGGGGCGCGAAAATCAGCCCCAGCATTTT. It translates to CAWNQGRENQPQHF.

CDR3 region: CASSLGRDRALYGYTF. CDR3 DNA sequence: TGCGCCAGCAGTCTGGGCCGGGACAGGGCCCTCTATGGCTACACCTTC. The chain is built from TRBV5-1 and TRBJ1-2, with 9 bases that match TRBD1. CDR3 length: 16 amino acids. V dropped 5 bases and J dropped 4; count of bases not matched to a gene: 12. CDR1 SGHRS and CDR2 YFSETQ come from the germline V gene.

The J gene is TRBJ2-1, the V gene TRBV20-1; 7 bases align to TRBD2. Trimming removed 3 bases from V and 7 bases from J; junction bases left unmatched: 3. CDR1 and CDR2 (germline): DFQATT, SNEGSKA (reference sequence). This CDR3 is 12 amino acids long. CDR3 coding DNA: TGCAGTGCTAGTGCGGGAGAGAATGAGCAGTTCTTC. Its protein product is CSASAGENEQFF.

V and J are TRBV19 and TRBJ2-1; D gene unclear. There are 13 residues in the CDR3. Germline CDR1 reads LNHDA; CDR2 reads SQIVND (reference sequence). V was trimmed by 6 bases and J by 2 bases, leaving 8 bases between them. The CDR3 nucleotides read TGTGCCAGTAGCCTTGTCGCCTACAATGAGCAGTTCTTC. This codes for CASSLVAYNEQFF.

The CDR3 loop reads CASSPKDRGRVNTEAFF. The CDR3 nucleotides are TGCGCCAGCAGTCCAAAGGACAGGGGGCGTGTGAACACTGAAGCTTTCTTT. The V gene is TRBV23-1, the J gene TRBJ1-1; 11 bases fit TRBD1. TRBV23-1 falls under the ORF class, with uncertain function. This CDR3 comprises 17 residues. The junction had 7 bases not matched to a gene; V was cut back by 4 bases and J by 0 bases.

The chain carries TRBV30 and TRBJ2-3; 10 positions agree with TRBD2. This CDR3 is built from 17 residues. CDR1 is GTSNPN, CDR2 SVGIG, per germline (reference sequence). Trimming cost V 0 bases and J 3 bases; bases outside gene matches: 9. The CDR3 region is CAWSVSRLAGETDTQYF. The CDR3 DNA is TGTGCCTGGAGTGTCTCCCGGCTAGCGGGAGAGACAGATACGCAGTATTTT.

DNA for the CDR3: TGCAGCGTTTACTGGGACAGCAAAAAACTGTTTTTT. Protein: CSVYWDSKKLFF. The chain employs TRBV29-1 and TRBJ1-4, with TRBD1 matching 7 bases. CDR1 is SQVTM, CDR2 ANQGSEA, per germline. Trimming took 5 bases from V and 9 from J; bases not matched to a gene: 6. The CDR3 loop spans 12 amino acids.